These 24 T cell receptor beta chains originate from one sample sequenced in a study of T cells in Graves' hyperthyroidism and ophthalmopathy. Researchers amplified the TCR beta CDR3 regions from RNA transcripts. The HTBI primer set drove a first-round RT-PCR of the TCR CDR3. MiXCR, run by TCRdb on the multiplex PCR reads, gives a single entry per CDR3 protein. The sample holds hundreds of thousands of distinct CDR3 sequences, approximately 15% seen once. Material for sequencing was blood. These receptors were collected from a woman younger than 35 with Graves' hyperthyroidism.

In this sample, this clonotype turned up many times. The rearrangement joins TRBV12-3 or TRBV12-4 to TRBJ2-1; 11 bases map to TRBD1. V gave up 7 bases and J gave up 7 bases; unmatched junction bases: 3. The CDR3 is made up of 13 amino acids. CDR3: CASTWDRGNEQFF. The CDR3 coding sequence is TGTGCCAGCACCTGGGACAGGGGGAATGAGCAGTTCTTC.

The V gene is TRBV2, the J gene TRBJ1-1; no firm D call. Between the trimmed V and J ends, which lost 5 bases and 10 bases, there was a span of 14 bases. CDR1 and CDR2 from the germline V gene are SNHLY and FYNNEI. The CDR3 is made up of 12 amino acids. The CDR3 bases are TGTGCCAGCAGTTTCGGGTCCGTGGGAGCTTTCTTT. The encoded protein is CASSFGSVGAFF.

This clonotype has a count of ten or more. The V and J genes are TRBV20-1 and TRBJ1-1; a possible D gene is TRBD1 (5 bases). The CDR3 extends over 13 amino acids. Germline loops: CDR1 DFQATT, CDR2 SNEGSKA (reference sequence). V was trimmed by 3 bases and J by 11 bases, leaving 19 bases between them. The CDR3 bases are TGCAGTGCTAGCCGGACGGGCAGGGAGTATGCTTTCTTT. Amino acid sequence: CSASRTGREYAFF.

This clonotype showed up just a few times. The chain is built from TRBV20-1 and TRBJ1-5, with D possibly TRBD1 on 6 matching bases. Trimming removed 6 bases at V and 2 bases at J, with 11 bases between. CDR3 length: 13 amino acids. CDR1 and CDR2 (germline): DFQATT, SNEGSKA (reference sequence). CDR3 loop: CSAPPGGNQPQHF. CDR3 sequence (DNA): TGCAGTGCCCCTCCAGGGGGCAATCAGCCCCAGCATTTT.

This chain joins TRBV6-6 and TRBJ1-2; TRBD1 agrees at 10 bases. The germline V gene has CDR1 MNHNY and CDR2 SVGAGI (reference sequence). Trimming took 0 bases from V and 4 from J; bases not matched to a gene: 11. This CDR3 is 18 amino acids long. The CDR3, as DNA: TGTGCCAGCAGTTACTCCGCGGGACAGGGGATTTTGTTCTATGGCTACACCTTC. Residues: CASSYSAGQGILFYGYTF.

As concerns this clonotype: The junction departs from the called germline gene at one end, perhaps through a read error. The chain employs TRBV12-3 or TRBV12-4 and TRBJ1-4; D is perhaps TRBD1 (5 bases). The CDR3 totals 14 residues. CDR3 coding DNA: TGTGCCAGCAGCCCCGGCTTCGGGGGAGAAAAACTGTCTTTT. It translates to CASSPGFGGEKLSF.

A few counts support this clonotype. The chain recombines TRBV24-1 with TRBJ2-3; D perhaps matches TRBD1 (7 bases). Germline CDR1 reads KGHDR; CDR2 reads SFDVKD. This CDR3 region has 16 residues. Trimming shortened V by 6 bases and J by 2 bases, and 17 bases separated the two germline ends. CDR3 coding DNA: TGTGCCACCAGTTCAAGTCAGGGGGGCTCCACAGATACGCAGTATTTT. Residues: CATSSSQGGSTDTQYF.

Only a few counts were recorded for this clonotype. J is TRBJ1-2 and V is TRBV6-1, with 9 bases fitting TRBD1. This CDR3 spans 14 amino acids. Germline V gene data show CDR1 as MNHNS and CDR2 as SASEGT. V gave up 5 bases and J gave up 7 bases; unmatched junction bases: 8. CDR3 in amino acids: CASSQNTGGRGYTF. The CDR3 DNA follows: TGTGCCAGCAGTCAGAACACAGGGGGCCGTGGCTACACCTTC.

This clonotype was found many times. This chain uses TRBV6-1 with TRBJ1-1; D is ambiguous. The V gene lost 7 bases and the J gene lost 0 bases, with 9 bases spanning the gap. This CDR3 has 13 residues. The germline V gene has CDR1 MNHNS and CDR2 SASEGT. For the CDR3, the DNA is TGTGCCAGCAATATAGCGTTGAACACTGAAGCTTTCTTT. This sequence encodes CASNIALNTEAFF.

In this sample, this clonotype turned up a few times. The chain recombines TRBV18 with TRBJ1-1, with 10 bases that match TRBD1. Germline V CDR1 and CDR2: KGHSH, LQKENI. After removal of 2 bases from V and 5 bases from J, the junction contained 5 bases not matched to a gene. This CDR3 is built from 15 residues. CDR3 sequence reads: CASSPLGTGDTEAFF. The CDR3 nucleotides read TGTGCCAGCTCACCATTGGGGACAGGGGATACTGAAGCTTTCTTT. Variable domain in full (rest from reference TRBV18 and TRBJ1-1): NAGVMQNPRHLVRRRGQEARLRCSPMKGHSHVYWYRQLPEEGLKFMVYLQKENIIDESGMPKERFSAEFPKEGPSILRIQQVVRGDSAAYFCASSPLGTGDTEAFFGQGTRLTVV.

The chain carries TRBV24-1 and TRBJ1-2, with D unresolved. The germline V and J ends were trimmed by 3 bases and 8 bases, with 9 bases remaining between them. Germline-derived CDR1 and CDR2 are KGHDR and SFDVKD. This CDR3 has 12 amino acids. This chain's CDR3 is CATSDPGEGYTF. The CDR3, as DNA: TGTGCCACCAGTGATCCAGGAGAGGGCTACACCTTC.

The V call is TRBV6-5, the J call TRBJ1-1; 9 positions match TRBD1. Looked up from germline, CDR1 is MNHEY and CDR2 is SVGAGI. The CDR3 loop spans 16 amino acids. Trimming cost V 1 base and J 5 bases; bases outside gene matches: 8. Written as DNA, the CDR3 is TGTGCCAGCAGTTACTTGGACAGGGGACTTAGGACTGAAGCTTTCTTT. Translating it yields CASSYLDRGLRTEAFF.

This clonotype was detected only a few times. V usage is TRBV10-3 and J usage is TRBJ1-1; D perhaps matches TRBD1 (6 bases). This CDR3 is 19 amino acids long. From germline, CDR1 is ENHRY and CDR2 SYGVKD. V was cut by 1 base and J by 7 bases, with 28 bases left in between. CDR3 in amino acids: CAISELVGRHSGGGSEAFF. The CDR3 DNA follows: TGTGCCATCAGTGAGTTAGTTGGAAGACACTCAGGAGGGGGTAGTGAAGCTTTCTTT.

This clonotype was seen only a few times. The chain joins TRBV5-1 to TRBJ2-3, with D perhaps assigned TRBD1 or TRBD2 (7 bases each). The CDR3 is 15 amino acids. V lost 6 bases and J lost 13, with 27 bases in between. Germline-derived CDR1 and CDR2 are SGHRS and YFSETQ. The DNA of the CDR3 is TGCGCCAGCACGCCGGACAGGTCAACCCCGGGGGGAAAGTATTTT. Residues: CASTPDRSTPGGKYF.

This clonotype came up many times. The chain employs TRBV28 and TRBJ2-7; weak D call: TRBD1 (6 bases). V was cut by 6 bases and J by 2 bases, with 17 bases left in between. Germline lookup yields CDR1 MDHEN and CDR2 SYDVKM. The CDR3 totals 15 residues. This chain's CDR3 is CASSLGAAQAYEQYF. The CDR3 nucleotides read TGTGCCAGCAGCTTGGGGGCAGCTCAAGCCTACGAGCAGTACTTC.

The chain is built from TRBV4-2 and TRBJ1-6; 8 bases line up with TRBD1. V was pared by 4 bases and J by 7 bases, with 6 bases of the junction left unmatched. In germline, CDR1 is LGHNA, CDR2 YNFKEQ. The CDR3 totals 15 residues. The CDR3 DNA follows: TGTGCCAGCAGCCGGGTGAGACAGGGGAATTCACCCCTCCACTTT. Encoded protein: CASSRVRQGNSPLHF.

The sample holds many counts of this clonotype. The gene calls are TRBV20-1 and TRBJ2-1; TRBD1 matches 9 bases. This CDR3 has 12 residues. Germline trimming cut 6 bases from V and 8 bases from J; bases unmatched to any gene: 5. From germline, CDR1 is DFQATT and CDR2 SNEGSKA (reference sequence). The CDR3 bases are TGCAGTGCGGGACAGGGAAACTATGAGCAGTTCTTC. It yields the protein CSAGQGNYEQFF.

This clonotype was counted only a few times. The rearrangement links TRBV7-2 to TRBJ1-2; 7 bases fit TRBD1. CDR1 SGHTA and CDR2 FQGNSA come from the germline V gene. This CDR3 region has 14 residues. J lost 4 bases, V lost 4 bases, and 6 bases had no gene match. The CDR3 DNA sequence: TGTGCCAGCAGCTACCGCCGGGACAGCTATGGCTACACCTTC. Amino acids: CASSYRRDSYGYTF.

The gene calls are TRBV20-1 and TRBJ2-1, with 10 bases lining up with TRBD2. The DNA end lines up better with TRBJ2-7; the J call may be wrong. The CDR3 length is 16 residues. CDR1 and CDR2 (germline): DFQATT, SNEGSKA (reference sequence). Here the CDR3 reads CSAGPLASGRYNEQYF. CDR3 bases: TGCAGTGCTGGGCCCCTAGCTAGCGGGAGATACAATGAGCAGTACTTC.

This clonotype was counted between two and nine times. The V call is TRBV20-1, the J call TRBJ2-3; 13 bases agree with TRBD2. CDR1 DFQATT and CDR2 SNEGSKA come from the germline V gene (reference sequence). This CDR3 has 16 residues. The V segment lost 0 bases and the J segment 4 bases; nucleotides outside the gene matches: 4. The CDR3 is CSARDPTSGGADTQYF. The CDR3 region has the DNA TGCAGTGCTAGAGATCCCACTAGCGGGGGGGCAGATACGCAGTATTTT.

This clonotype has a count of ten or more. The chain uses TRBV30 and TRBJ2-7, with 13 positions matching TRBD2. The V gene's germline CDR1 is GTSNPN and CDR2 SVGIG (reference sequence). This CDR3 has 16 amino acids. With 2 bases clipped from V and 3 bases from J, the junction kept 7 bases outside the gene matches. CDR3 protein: CAWSTPGLAGNYEQYF. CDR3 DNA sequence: TGTGCCTGGAGTACCCCGGGACTAGCGGGAAACTACGAGCAGTACTTC.

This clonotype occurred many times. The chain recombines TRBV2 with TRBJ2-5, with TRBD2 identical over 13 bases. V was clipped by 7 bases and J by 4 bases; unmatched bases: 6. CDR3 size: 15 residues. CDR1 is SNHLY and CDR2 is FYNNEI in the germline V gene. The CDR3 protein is CASNLGLAGTETQYF. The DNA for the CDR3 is TGTGCCAGCAACCTGGGACTAGCGGGGACAGAGACCCAGTACTTC.

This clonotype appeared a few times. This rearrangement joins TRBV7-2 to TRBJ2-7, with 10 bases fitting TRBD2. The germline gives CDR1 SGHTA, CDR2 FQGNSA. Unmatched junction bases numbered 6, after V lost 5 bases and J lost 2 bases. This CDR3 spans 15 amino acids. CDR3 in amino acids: CASSPIAGGPYEQYF. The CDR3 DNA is TGTGCCAGCAGCCCCATAGCGGGGGGCCCCTACGAGCAGTACTTC.

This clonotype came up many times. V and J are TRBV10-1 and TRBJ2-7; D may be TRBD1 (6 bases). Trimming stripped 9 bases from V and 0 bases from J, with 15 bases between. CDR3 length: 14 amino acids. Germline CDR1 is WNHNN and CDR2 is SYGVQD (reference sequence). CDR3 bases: TGCGCCAGGCCCCAGGGGAAGGACTCCTACGAGCAGTACTTC. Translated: CARPQGKDSYEQYF.